This TCR beta chain originates from a study of blood T cells in healthy people across ages. On the study more broadly: Per two T cells, about one barcoded beta molecule was captured through template switching.

Alongside a J-beta primer mix, a sample-barcoded 5' primer served in a second PCR lasting about 7 to 11 cycles. Each CDR3 protein is one row after TCRdb ran MiXCR on the 5' RACE reads. Altogether some 780,000 distinct CDR3 sequences are present, just over 55% being singletons, with the ten largest covering around a quarter. Germline trimming cut 5 bases from V and 0 bases from J; bases unmatched to any gene: 10. The germline V gene has CDR1 SGHVS and CDR2 FQNEAQ. There are 17 residues in the CDR3. The sequencing input was blood. V and J are TRBV7-8 and TRBJ2-1; 7 bases map to TRBD2. This receptor was identified in a man aged 35-49 years in good health. The CDR3 bases are TGTGCCAGCAGCACGGGACTATCAATCAGCTCCTACAATGAGCAGTTCTTC. Translated: CASSTGLSISSYNEQFF.